Here is one TCR beta chain with its context. Antigen specificity is unknown. Profiled with immunoSEQ multiplex PCR; TCRdb holds only in-frame clones, not every one. The table includes 250,000 to 400,000 clones, around 90% detected once. These data originate in a study of cytomegalovirus exposure and HLA in healthy donors. It was the roughly 110-subject validation cohort, separate from the 666-subject first cohort, to which the donors belonged. Study results and limitations: Cytomegalovirus-associated TCR beta chains were listed, numbering 164.

In germline, CDR1 is LGHNA, CDR2 YSLEER. J gave up 1 base and V 0 bases, and 3 bases lay outside the gene matches. There are 15 residues in the CDR3. Sequencing was performed on PBMCs. The chain carries TRBV4-3 and TRBJ2-7; 7 bases are shared with TRBD1. This clonotype was obtained from a man between 25 and 39 years old in good health and CMV-seronegative. The DNA of the CDR3 is TGCGCCAGCAGCCAAGAAAAGACAGGGTCCTACGAGCAGTACTTC. It translates to CASSQEKTGSYEQYF.